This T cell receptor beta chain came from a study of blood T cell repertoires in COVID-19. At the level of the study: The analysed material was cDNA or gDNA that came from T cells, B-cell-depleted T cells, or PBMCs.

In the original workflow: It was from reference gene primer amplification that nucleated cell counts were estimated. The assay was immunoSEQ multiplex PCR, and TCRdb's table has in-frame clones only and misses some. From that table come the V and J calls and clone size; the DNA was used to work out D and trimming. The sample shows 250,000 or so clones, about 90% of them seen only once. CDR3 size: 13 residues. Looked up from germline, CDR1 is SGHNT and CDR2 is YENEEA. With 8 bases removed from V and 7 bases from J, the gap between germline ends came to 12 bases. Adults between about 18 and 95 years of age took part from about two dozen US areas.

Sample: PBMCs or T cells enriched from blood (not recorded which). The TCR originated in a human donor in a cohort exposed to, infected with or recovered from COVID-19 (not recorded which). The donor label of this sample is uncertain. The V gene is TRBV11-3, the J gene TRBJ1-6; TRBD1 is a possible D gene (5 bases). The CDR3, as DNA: TGTGCCAGCTCGGGGGACGGAAATTCACCCCTCCACTTT. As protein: CASSGDGNSPLHF.